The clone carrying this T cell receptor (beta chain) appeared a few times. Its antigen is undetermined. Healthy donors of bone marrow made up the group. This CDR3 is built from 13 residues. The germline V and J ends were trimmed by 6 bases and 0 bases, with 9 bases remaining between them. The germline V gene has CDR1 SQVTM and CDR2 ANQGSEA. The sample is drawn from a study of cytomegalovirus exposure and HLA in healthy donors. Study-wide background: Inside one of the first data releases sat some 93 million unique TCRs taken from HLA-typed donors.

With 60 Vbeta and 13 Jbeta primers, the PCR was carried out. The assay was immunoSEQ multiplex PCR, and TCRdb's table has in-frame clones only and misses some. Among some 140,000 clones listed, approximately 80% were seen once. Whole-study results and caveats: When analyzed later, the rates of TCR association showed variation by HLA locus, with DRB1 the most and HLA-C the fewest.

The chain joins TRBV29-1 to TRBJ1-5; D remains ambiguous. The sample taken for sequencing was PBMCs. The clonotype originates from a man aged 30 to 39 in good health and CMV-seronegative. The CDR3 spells CSVQDYSNQPQHF. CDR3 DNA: TGCAGCGTACAAGATTATAGCAATCAGCCCCAGCATTTT.